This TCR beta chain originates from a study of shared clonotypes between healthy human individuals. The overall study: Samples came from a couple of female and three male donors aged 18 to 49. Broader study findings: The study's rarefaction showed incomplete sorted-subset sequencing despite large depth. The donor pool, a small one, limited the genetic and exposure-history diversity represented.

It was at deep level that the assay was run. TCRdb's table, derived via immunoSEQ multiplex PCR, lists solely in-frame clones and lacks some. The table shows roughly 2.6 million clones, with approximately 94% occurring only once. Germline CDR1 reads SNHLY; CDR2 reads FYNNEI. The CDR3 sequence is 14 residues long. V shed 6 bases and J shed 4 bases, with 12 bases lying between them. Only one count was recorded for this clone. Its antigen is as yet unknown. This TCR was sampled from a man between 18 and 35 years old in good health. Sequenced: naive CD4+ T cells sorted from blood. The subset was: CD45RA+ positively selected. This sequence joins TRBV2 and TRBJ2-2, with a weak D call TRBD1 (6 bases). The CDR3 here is CASSKTGSTGELFF. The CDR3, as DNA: TGTGCCAGCAGCAAGACAGGTTCCACCGGGGAGCTGTTTTTT.